This T cell receptor beta chain was captured in a study of identical twins. The CDR3 is 15 amino acids. V shed 6 bases, J shed 0 bases, and the junction held 9 bases outside the gene matches. Germline CDR1 reads DFQATT; CDR2 reads SNEGSKA (reference sequence). Study-level findings and limits: Out-of-frame beta chain sequences displayed weaker excess sharing between twins. An excess of low generation probability was shown by twin-shared out-of-frame alpha sequences. Models predicted less out-of-frame TCR alpha sharing in monozygotic twins than was found.

Notes on this clonotype: Its antigen is not identified.

TCRdb redid the calling of the 5' RACE reads with MiXCR, one entry per CDR3 protein. This sample has about 200,000 distinct CDR3 sequences, with less than 10% found just once. V and J are TRBV20-1 and TRBJ2-7; 9 nucleotides line up with TRBD2. The source is a young woman in good health. Specimen: memory (CD45RO+) T cells sorted from blood. DNA of the CDR3: TGCAGTGCCGTTGACCTAGCGGGGTCCTCCTACGAGCAGTACTTC. Translation gives CSAVDLAGSSYEQYF.